One and the same sample provided the 2 T cell receptor beta chains below, sequenced in a study of identical twins. TCRdb re-derived calls from the 5' RACE reads in MiXCR, one entry per CDR3 protein. The sample includes roughly 230,000 distinct CDR3 sequences, about 8.3% seen only once; the top ten take approximately 3%. This sample also appeared in a second study, on yellow fever vaccine responses in identical twins.

The sequenced sample was CD8+ T cells sorted from blood. Source of these receptors: a woman aged 18-29 years in good health.

The chain links TRBV4-1 to TRBJ1-1, with a tentative D call TRBD1 (6 bases). This CDR3 region has 14 residues. Germline assignment: CDR1 MGHRA and CDR2 YSYEKL. With 4 bases removed from V and 2 bases from J, the gap between germline ends came to 11 bases. The CDR3 DNA is TGCGCCAGCAGCCCGACAGGAGAAAACACTGAAGCTTTCTTT. Amino acids: CASSPTGENTEAFF.

This clonotype was counted a few times. The chain is built from TRBV11-2 and TRBJ1-1; perhaps TRBD1 as D (6 bases). V lost 6 bases and J lost 10, with 12 bases in between. The CDR3 loop spans 11 amino acids. In germline, CDR1 is SGHAT, CDR2 FQNNGV. Here the CDR3 DNA reads TGTGCCAGCAGTGGGGGGCGAGGAGCTTTCTTT. It yields the protein CASSGGRGAFF.